The present T cell receptor beta chain was sequenced within a study of T-cell memory formation after mild COVID-19. Study-wide points: CD4+ contracting clones were found mainly in CM and EM, and CD8+ ones in EMRA.

About this clonotype itself: As yet, its antigen is unknown.

Trimming took off 6 bases at V and 5 bases at J, with 12 bases between the two ends. CDR3 size: 13 residues. CDR1 KGHDR and CDR2 SFDVKD come from the germline V gene. TCRdb fed the 5' RACE reads into MiXCR, producing one record per CDR3 protein. The sample includes approximately 170,000 distinct CDR3 sequences, under 15% of them seen just once. The chain employs TRBV24-1 and TRBJ2-5; D may match TRBD1 or TRBD2 (7 bases each). The TCR comes from a man between 18 and 35 years old who had mild COVID-19 (a few samples of this study predate the infection). Cell type and time point are not known. The sequenced sample consisted of PBMCs or a T cell subset sorted from them (not recorded which). This chain's CDR3 is CATSPGGAETQYF. DNA of the CDR3: TGTGCCACCAGTCCAGGGGGGGCGGAGACCCAGTACTTC.